This TCR beta chain was recorded in a study of cytomegalovirus exposure and HLA in healthy donors. Study observations and caveats: There were around 160 TCR beta chains listed as cytomegalovirus-associated. A later analysis by the authors found several of the most significant clusters apparently linked to common viral pathogens. It was reported that the classifier diagnosed cytomegalovirus status with high specificity and sensitivity in both the original and validation cohorts.

With 60 Vbeta and 13 Jbeta primers, the PCR was carried out. Profiling relied on immunoSEQ multiplex PCR, and the TCRdb table lists in-frame clones only, not all of them. Of 65,000 to 70,000 clones in the sample, around 79% were seen once. This clone was seen a few times. Its antigen is as yet unknown. V was cut by 0 bases and J by 8 bases, with 15 bases left in between. CDR3 size: 15 residues. Germline CDR1 is SGHRS and CDR2 is YFSETQ. Material: PBMCs. The chain employs TRBV5-1 and TRBJ2-1; D may be TRBD2 (5 bases). The receptor comes from a woman aged 25 to 45 in good health and CMV-seropositive. The CDR3 DNA is TGCGCCAGCAGCTTGGTAATGTCTAGCTCCCATGAGCAGTTCTTC. As protein: CASSLVMSSSHEQFF.